A selection of T cell receptor beta chains follows, all from one sample in a study of T cell changes during pregnancy in multiple sclerosis. Measured with immunoSEQ multiplex PCR; TCRdb has only the in-frame clones, and not every one. Among around 63,000 clones listed, 91% were seen once. Sequencing was performed on peripheral blood, taken after pregnancy. These receptors all stem from a female donor in good health, enrolled as a control in a pregnancy study. The CDR3 runs from the conserved cysteine through the conserved F or W. Fields, in order: J gene, V gene, D gene, clone size, CDR3 DNA, CDR3 protein. A D gene is named only where the DNA matches it firmly. Some rows have no size entry. The others give once, few or many, or a class for an expanded clone.

J gene: TRBJ1-1
V gene: TRBV5-6
D gene: .
clone size: .
CDR3 DNA: TGTGCCAGCAGCTTGTTTCAGGGGCCGCAAGCGGAAGCTTTCTTT
CDR3 protein: CASSLFQGPQAEAFF

J gene: TRBJ2-1
V gene: TRBV6-5
D gene: .
clone size: .
CDR3 DNA: TGTGCCAGCAGTTACTTACACAGGTCCGATGAGCAGTTCTTC
CDR3 protein: CASSYLHRSDEQFF

J gene: TRBJ1-2
V gene: TRBV4-3
D gene: .
clone size: .
CDR3 DNA: TGCGCCAGCAGCCAAGATTGGGAGGGCAATGGCTACACCTTC
CDR3 protein: CASSQDWEGNGYTF

J gene: TRBJ1-1
V gene: TRBV30
D gene: .
clone size: .
CDR3 DNA: TGTGCCTGGAGCCGACAGCGGAACACTGAAGCTTTCTTT
CDR3 protein: CAWSRQRNTEAFF

J gene: TRBJ2-7
V gene: TRBV6-1
D gene: .
clone size: .
CDR3 DNA: TGTGCCAGCAGTGGAAGAGGATTACCCTACGAGCAGTACTTC
CDR3 protein: CASSGRGLPYEQYF

J gene: TRBJ1-3
V gene: TRBV4-2
D gene: .
clone size: once
CDR3 DNA: TGTGCCAGCAGCCCCCTCAGAGGGAGGGGTAGAGGAAACACCATATATTTT
CDR3 protein: CASSPLRGRGRGNTIYF

J gene: TRBJ1-2
V gene: TRBV19
D gene: .
clone size: .
CDR3 DNA: TGTGCCAGTAGTCCCTCCCTGGGGGGCTATGGCTACACCTTC
CDR3 protein: CASSPSLGGYGYTF

J gene: TRBJ1-1
V gene: TRBV7-9
D gene: .
clone size: once
CDR3 DNA: TGTGCCAGCAGCTTAATGGGGGCAGGCACTGAAGCTTTCTTT
CDR3 protein: CASSLMGAGTEAFF

J gene: TRBJ2-7
V gene: TRBV18
D gene: .
clone size: .
CDR3 DNA: TGTGCCAGCTCACACCCCGACAGGGAGCAGTACTTC
CDR3 protein: CASSHPDREQYF

J gene: TRBJ2-2
V gene: TRBV19
D gene: .
clone size: .
CDR3 DNA: TGTGCCACGGGAGCGAGGTCACGCGGGGAGCTGTTTTTT
CDR3 protein: CATGARSRGELFF

J gene: TRBJ2-7
V gene: TRBV7-2
D gene: TRBD2
clone size: .
CDR3 DNA: TGTGCCAGCAGCCGCCAGGCGGGGGCCTACGAGCAGTACTTC
CDR3 protein: CASSRQAGAYEQYF

J gene: TRBJ1-6
V gene: TRBV6-6
D gene: .
clone size: .
CDR3 DNA: TGTGCCAGCAGTCCTGGGTCGGGTTCACCCCTCCACTTT
CDR3 protein: CASSPGSGSPLHF

J gene: TRBJ1-6
V gene: TRBV12-5
D gene: .
clone size: .
CDR3 DNA: TGTGCTAGTGGTTTGGTCTTACCCCTCCACTTT
CDR3 protein: CASGLVLPLHF

J gene: TRBJ1-3
V gene: TRBV30
D gene: TRBD1
clone size: .
CDR3 DNA: TGTGCCTGGAGTCCCCTGGACAGGGATCCACCGTGGAACACCATATATTTT
CDR3 protein: CAWSPLDRDPPWNTIYF